This entry concerns a single TCR beta chain. Its recognized antigen is unknown. No clone much larger than this one lies a single base away; base qualities are absent. The sample is drawn from a study of blood T cell repertoires in COVID-19 (dated by TCRdb to 2018 to 2020). Study-level background: Samples covering the acute and convalescent phases of COVID-19 were provided by collaborators in the United States, Italy and Spain. Where available, HLA class I and class II types were obtained from metadata supplied by the sample provider rather than from assay-based typing. A freely available public database, intended as a resource for researchers studying the immune response to SARS-CoV-2, is where the repertoires were released. Deeply sampled blood TCRbeta repertoires from subjects exposed to, actively infected with, or recovered from COVID-19 were included in the dataset. The samples were drawn from the first 160 participants of the ongoing ImmuneRACE study and from 1,200 or so subjects provided by 6 global collaborators. The material from the prospective study consisted of cDNA or gDNA derived from T cells, B-cell-depleted T cells, or PBMCs. Sample metadata almost always included a de-identified subject ID, COVID-19 status, age in years and sex.

On the study overall, not on this receptor specifically: How much clinical and demographic metadata was included differed by source and by participant, and the metadata was provided uncurated.

TCRbeta CDR3 regions were amplified from genomic DNA using the immunoSEQ Assay, a bias-controlled multiplex PCR. Per the original workflow: Within the assay, amplification of reference gene primers was used to estimate how many nucleated cells each sample contained. To quantify the absolute abundance of each unique TCRbeta CDR3 rearrangement, sequence reads were collapsed and filtered. For each sample, productive Simpson clonality was calculated as the square root of Simpson's diversity index across productive rearrangements. The source is immuneACCESS, and TCRdb retained only in-frame sequences with V and J called. Part of the clones is not carried over; for the studies checked, unresolved V genes explain less than half of this, and the remainder is unexplained. V and J calls and clone size follow that table, whereas D and trimming were derived from the DNA. This sample lists 250,000 to 300,000 clones; 70% to 80% were detected once. The top ten clones comprise about 3% of the sample.

Whole blood was collected in K2EDTA tubes by collaborating institutions according to the institutions' own protocols. For TCRbeta analysis, collaborator samples were shipped as frozen whole blood, as isolated PBMCs, or as DNA extracted from either sample type. For this chain, trimming is 4 bases at the V end and 6 bases at the J end, and the number of junction bases without a gene match is 9. Taken from the germline V gene, the CDR1 and CDR2 loops are MDHEN and SYDVKM. The CDR3 spans 17 residues, from the cysteine through the phenylalanine. This entry keeps only the CDR3 DNA: 51 bases, framed from base 1.

The V and J genes are TRBV28 and TRBJ2-1, with 13 junctional bases fitting TRBD2. This clonotype was sampled from an elderly woman with acute or convalescent COVID-19. The sequencing sample was made of peripheral blood. The CDR3 here reads CASSSYSGLAGVNEQFF. The sequenced DNA is TGTGCCAGCAGTTCGTACTCCGGACTAGCGGGAGTCAATGAGCAGTTCTTC.